Listed below are T cell receptor beta chains from one sample, sequenced in a study of chronic HIV infection and antiretroviral therapy. TCRdb re-called the 5' RACE reads through MiXCR, storing one row per CDR3 protein. The top ten clones hold 2.8% of a sample with over 40,000 distinct CDR3 sequences, roughly 19% of them seen once. The sequenced material came from peripheral blood. The origin of the receptors is an adult who had HIV and had not received antiretroviral therapy, or was an uninfected healthy control (not recorded which). Both conserved end residues are part of each CDR3. The D gene is left open where the match is weak. Expanded clones are given a class, and other clones once, few, many or no size at all.

D: TRBD2
V: TRBV5-1
J: TRBJ2-1
size: -
DNA: TGCGCCAGCAGTTCGGGAGGGGTTAGGAATGAGCAGTTCTTC
CDR3: CASSSGGVRNEQFF

D: TRBD1
V: TRBV6-5
J: TRBJ1-4
size: few
DNA: TGTGCCAGCAGTAGCCGGGACAGGGCGACTAATGAAAAACTGTTTTTT
CDR3: CASSSRDRATNEKLFF

D: -
V: TRBV28
J: TRBJ2-7
size: few
DNA: TGTGCCAGCAGTTTCGGAGGCTCCTACTACGAGCAGTACTTC
CDR3: CASSFGGSYYEQYF

D: -
V: TRBV2
J: TRBJ2-3
size: few
DNA: TGTGCCAGCACCCTCCGAGATACGCAGTATTTT
CDR3: CASTLRDTQYF

D: -
V: TRBV28
J: TRBJ1-5
size: -
DNA: TGTGCCAGCAGGGACGGACCGTATAGCAATCAGCCCCAGCATTTT
CDR3: CASRDGPYSNQPQHF

D: TRBD2
V: TRBV6-5
J: TRBJ2-1
size: -
DNA: TGTGCCAGCAAAGTTGCTAGCGGGAGCTATGAGCAGTTCTTC
CDR3: CASKVASGSYEQFF

D: TRBD1
V: TRBV6-6
J: TRBJ2-3
size: -
DNA: TGTGCCAGCAAGGGGGAACAGGGGGCGCGGGCAGATACGCAGTATTTT
CDR3: CASKGEQGARADTQYF

D: -
V: TRBV6-1
J: TRBJ2-3
size: few
DNA: TGTGCCAGCAGTTCGCGGACACTCCTGCGCGCCGATACGCAGTATTTT
CDR3: CASSSRTLLRADTQYF

D: -
V: TRBV5-1
J: TRBJ2-1
size: -
DNA: TGCGCCAGCAGCTTGGGTGCGAATGAGCAGTTCTTC
CDR3: CASSLGANEQFF

D: -
V: TRBV7-9
J: TRBJ2-5
size: -
DNA: TGTGCCAGCAGCTTATTAAGGGGAGAGACCCAGTACTTC
CDR3: CASSLLRGETQYF

D: -
V: TRBV28
J: TRBJ1-5
size: few
DNA: TGTGCCAGCAGTTTGGGAGGGGCTTTCGCCCAGCCCCAGCATTTT
CDR3: CASSLGGAFAQPQHF

D: TRBD2
V: TRBV27
J: TRBJ2-7
size: many
DNA: TGTGCCAGCAGTCCTCCGGGACTAGCGGCCTACGAGCAGTACTTC
CDR3: CASSPPGLAAYEQYF

D: TRBD2
V: TRBV13
J: TRBJ2-7
size: -
DNA: TGTGCCAGCAGCTTTAGCGGGAGCCCCCTAACTGCCTACGAGCAGTACTTC
CDR3: CASSFSGSPLTAYEQYF

D: TRBD2
V: TRBV28
J: TRBJ2-7
size: -
DNA: TGTGCCAGCAGTTTAACTAGCGGAACCTACGAGCAGTACTTC
CDR3: CASSLTSGTYEQYF

D: TRBD2
V: TRBV7-2
J: TRBJ2-1
size: -
DNA: TGTGCCAGCAGCTCCTACAGCCTAGCGGGAGTTAGTGAGCAGTTCTTC
CDR3: CASSSYSLAGVSEQFF

D: TRBD2
V: TRBV20-1
J: TRBJ2-7
size: many
DNA: TGCAGTGCTAGAGATCGGGGGGGGACTAGCGGGTTGGACGAGCAGTACTTC
CDR3: CSARDRGGTSGLDEQYF

D: -
V: TRBV3-1
J: TRBJ2-1
size: few
DNA: TGTGCCAGCAGCCTCTACAATGAGCAGTTCTTC
CDR3: CASSLYNEQFF

D: -
V: TRBV27
J: TRBJ2-1
size: -
DNA: TGTGCCAGCAGTTTGGAGGGGAGCTCCTACAATGAGCAGTTCTTC
CDR3: CASSLEGSSYNEQFF

D: TRBD2
V: TRBV7-2
J: TRBJ2-7
size: -
DNA: TGTGCCAGCTCGGGACTAGCGGAAAACTACGAGCAGTACTTC
CDR3: CASSGLAENYEQYF

D: TRBD1
V: TRBV4-1
J: TRBJ2-5
size: -
DNA: TGCGCCAGCAGCCAAGACCGCCAGGGGGCGCTTTTGGAGACCCAGTACTTC
CDR3: CASSQDRQGALLETQYF

D: -
V: TRBV5-1
J: TRBJ2-6
size: many
DNA: TGCGCCAGCAGCTTGCTGCGCTCTGGGGCCAACGTCCTGACTTTC
CDR3: CASSLLRSGANVLTF

D: TRBD1
V: TRBV29-1
J: TRBJ1-1
size: few
DNA: TGCAGCGTAGCACGGACAGGGTATTACACTGAAGCTTTCTTT
CDR3: CSVARTGYYTEAFF

D: -
V: TRBV5-1
J: TRBJ1-4
size: -
DNA: TGCGCCAGCAGCTTGGGGTCAGTTGCCAATGAAAAACTGTTTTTT
CDR3: CASSLGSVANEKLFF

D: -
V: TRBV3-1
J: TRBJ1-6
size: few
DNA: TGTGCCAGCAGCCAAGGGTCCGGGCCTTCTAATTCACCCCTCCACTTT
CDR3: CASSQGSGPSNSPLHF

D: -
V: TRBV5-1
J: TRBJ1-1
size: -
DNA: TGCGCCAGCAGCCCGGGACTCCCTAGAGTGACTGAAGCTTTCTTT
CDR3: CASSPGLPRVTEAFF

D: TRBD2
V: TRBV27
J: TRBJ2-3
size: -
DNA: TGTGCCAGCAGTAGCCGGGAGGGTCGCACAGATACGCAGTATTTT
CDR3: CASSSREGRTDTQYF

D: -
V: TRBV19
J: TRBJ2-7
size: few
DNA: TGTGCCAGTAGCCCGACGGTAAAAGCCTACGAGCAGTACTTC
CDR3: CASSPTVKAYEQYF

D: -
V: TRBV3-1
J: TRBJ2-7
size: -
DNA: TGTGCCAGCAGCCCCAAGCACGCTGCGGGCTACGAGCAGTACTTC
CDR3: CASSPKHAAGYEQYF

D: TRBD1
V: TRBV29-1
J: TRBJ1-2
size: few
DNA: TGCAGCGTTTATGAGGGGACAGGGGATTACTATGGCTACACCTTC
CDR3: CSVYEGTGDYYGYTF

D: TRBD1
V: TRBV29-1
J: TRBJ2-7
size: -
DNA: TGCAGCGTGTCTCCCTCAGGGGGTAGTACCTACGAGCAGTACTTC
CDR3: CSVSPSGGSTYEQYF

D: -
V: TRBV28
J: TRBJ2-1
size: -
DNA: TGTGCCAGCAGCCGAGATTCGGGAGTTTGGGTAAATGAGCAGTTCTTC
CDR3: CASSRDSGVWVNEQFF

D: -
V: TRBV20-1
J: TRBJ1-1
size: -
DNA: TGCAGTGGCGTAGGGGGAAACACTGAAGCTTTCTTT
CDR3: CSGVGGNTEAFF

D: TRBD1
V: TRBV28
J: TRBJ2-7
size: -
DNA: TGTGCCAGCAGTTTATGGCGGACAGGGGCGAACTACGAGCAGTACTTC
CDR3: CASSLWRTGANYEQYF

D: -
V: TRBV6-5
J: TRBJ2-6
size: -
DNA: TGTGCCAGCAGTACCTCCTGGGCGAGGGCCAACGTCCTGACTTTC
CDR3: CASSTSWARANVLTF

D: TRBD2
V: TRBV12-3/TRBV12-4
J: TRBJ2-1
size: -
DNA: TGTGCCAGCAGTTTTCGGCGGGAGCAGGTGCAGTTCTTC
CDR3: CASSFRREQVQFF

D: -
V: TRBV20-1
J: TRBJ1-5
size: few
DNA: TGCAGCGCAACAGGGTTCCGCAATCAGCCCCAGCATTTT
CDR3: CSATGFRNQPQHF

D: -
V: TRBV5-4
J: TRBJ1-1
size: few
DNA: TGTGCCAGCAGCTTCCGGAGAGGTGACACTGAAGCTTTCTTT
CDR3: CASSFRRGDTEAFF

D: -
V: TRBV6-5
J: TRBJ1-1
size: -
DNA: TGTGCCAGCAGTTACCAGTTGACCAGGGACACTGAAGCTTTCTTT
CDR3: CASSYQLTRDTEAFF

D: TRBD1
V: TRBV18
J: TRBJ2-3
size: -
DNA: TGTGCCAGCTCACCACTTGTCCAGGGGGTCACAGATACGCAGTATTTT
CDR3: CASSPLVQGVTDTQYF

D: -
V: TRBV10-2
J: TRBJ2-4
size: -
DNA: TGCGCCAGCAGTCCGGCCGAAAACAAAAACATTCAGTACTTC
CDR3: CASSPAENKNIQYF

D: -
V: TRBV18
J: TRBJ1-2
size: -
DNA: TGTGCCAGCTCACCAGCCCAAAGCACTAACTATGGCTACACCTTC
CDR3: CASSPAQSTNYGYTF

D: TRBD1
V: TRBV28
J: TRBJ2-1
size: -
DNA: TGTGCCAGCAGTTCCGGGACAGGGAACAATGAGCAGTTCTTC
CDR3: CASSSGTGNNEQFF

D: TRBD1
V: TRBV6-5
J: TRBJ2-6
size: -
DNA: TGTGCCAGCAGTCGGGGGACAGGGATGGGGGCTGGGGCCAACGTCCTGACTTTC
CDR3: CASSRGTGMGAGANVLTF

D: -
V: TRBV27
J: TRBJ2-7
size: few
DNA: TGTGCCAGCAGCTCGGACAGCTCCTACGAGCAGTACTTC
CDR3: CASSSDSSYEQYF

D: -
V: TRBV7-3
J: TRBJ2-7
size: -
DNA: TGTGCCAGCAGCTTATTTGAGGGGACGACCTACGAGCAGTACTTC
CDR3: CASSLFEGTTYEQYF

D: TRBD2
V: TRBV25-1
J: TRBJ2-3
size: -
DNA: TGTGCCAGCAGTGAATGGGGAGCGGGAGACGTAACAGATACGCAGTATTTT
CDR3: CASSEWGAGDVTDTQYF

D: -
V: TRBV30
J: TRBJ1-4
size: few
DNA: TGTGCCTGGAGTGTACGGAGGGCCGGAGAAAAACTGTTTTTT
CDR3: CAWSVRRAGEKLFF

D: TRBD2
V: TRBV7-8
J: TRBJ2-3
size: few
DNA: TGTGCCAGCAGCTTCGCTATAGCGGGAGGGGTAGATACGCAGTATTTT
CDR3: CASSFAIAGGVDTQYF

D: -
V: TRBV21-1
J: TRBJ2-3
size: few
DNA: TGTGCCAGCAGCTCAGGGTCAGTGGGCGGAAGAACGCAGTATTTT
CDR3: CASSSGSVGGRTQYF

D: TRBD1
V: TRBV29-1
J: TRBJ2-5
size: -
DNA: TGCAGCGTTGTGCCAGGGGGCCGAGAGACCCAGTACTTC
CDR3: CSVVPGGRETQYF

D: -
V: TRBV4-2
J: TRBJ2-2
size: few
DNA: TGTGCCAGCAGCCAAGGGGCTAGAAACACCGGGGAGCTGTTTTTT
CDR3: CASSQGARNTGELFF

D: TRBD2
V: TRBV9
J: TRBJ2-3
size: -
DNA: TGTGCCAGCAGCGTGGACTCCGGGGGGGGAGCAGATACGCAGTATTTT
CDR3: CASSVDSGGGADTQYF

D: TRBD2
V: TRBV4-1
J: TRBJ2-7
size: -
DNA: TGCGCCAGCAGCCAAGATCGCACTAGCGGGGACGAGCAGTACTTC
CDR3: CASSQDRTSGDEQYF

D: -
V: TRBV25-1
J: TRBJ2-7
size: few
DNA: TGTGCCAGCAGTGAAGTCAAGGGCTTGGGTCCCGAGCAGTACTTC
CDR3: CASSEVKGLGPEQYF

D: TRBD1
V: TRBV6-1
J: TRBJ1-2
size: few
DNA: TGTGCCAGCAGTGGGGGACAGGGGGCGCGGAATGGCTACACCTTC
CDR3: CASSGGQGARNGYTF

D: TRBD2
V: TRBV28
J: TRBJ2-7
size: -
DNA: TGTGCCACTCCGACTAGCGGGACCTACGAGCAGTACTTC
CDR3: CATPTSGTYEQYF

D: -
V: TRBV29-1
J: TRBJ1-1
size: -
DNA: TGCAGCGTTGAAGCGGGAGTGGGGGCATGGACTGAAGCTTTCTTT
CDR3: CSVEAGVGAWTEAFF

D: -
V: TRBV28
J: TRBJ1-1
size: -
DNA: TGTGCCAGCTCCCCAGGGCCCAAGGGCCTGAACACTGAAGCTTTCTTT
CDR3: CASSPGPKGLNTEAFF

D: -
V: TRBV7-6
J: TRBJ1-1
size: -
DNA: TGTGCCAGCAGCTTAGGAACCACCTGGGACACTGAAGCTTTCTTT
CDR3: CASSLGTTWDTEAFF